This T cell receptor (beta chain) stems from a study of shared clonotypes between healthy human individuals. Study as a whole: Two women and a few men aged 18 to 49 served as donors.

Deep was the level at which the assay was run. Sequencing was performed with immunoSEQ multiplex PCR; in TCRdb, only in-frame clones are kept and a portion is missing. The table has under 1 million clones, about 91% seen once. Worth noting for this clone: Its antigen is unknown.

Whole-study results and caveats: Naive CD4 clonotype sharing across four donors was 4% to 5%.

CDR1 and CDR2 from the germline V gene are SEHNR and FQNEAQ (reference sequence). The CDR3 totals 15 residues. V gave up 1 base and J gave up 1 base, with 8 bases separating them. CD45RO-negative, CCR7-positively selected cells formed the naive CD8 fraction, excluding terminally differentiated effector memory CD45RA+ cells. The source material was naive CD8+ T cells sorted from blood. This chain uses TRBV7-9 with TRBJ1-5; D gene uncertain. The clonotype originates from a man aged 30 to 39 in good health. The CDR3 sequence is CASSLEGGSNQPQHF. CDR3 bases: TGTGCCAGCAGCTTAGAGGGTGGGAGCAATCAGCCCCAGCATTTT.